This TCR beta chain was obtained from a study of T cell clones after liver transplantation. Study summary: Apart from three HCV-positive recipients, transplants were for non-autoimmune, non-viral reasons.

Points from the study as a whole: Migration into the graft, not deletion, may explain lost graft donor-reactive T cells.

Germline V lookup: CDR1 MDHEN, CDR2 SYDVKM. CDR3 length: 16 amino acids. J was trimmed by 5 bases and V by 5 bases; bases with no gene match: 11. About this clone itself: Its antigen remains unknown.

The table came from immunoSEQ multiplex PCR; TCRdb's copy has only in-frame clones and leaves some out. Among tens of thousands of clones listed, roughly 90% were seen once. Sample: CD8+ T cells from blood, taken 12 months after liver transplant. The clonotype originates from a human patient who received a liver transplant. Some T cells may possibly be graft donor cells. The chain uses TRBV28 and TRBJ1-4; 7 bases map to TRBD1. As DNA, the CDR3 is TGTGCCAGCAGTGCCTCTCTGGACAGGCACAATGAAAAACTGTTTTTT. Translated: CASSASLDRHNEKLFF.